This T cell receptor (beta chain) is from a study of blood T cell repertoires in COVID-19. Clones were sequenced by immunoSEQ multiplex PCR, and TCRdb holds only the in-frame ones, with some missing. The repertoire holds roughly 330,000 clones, 88% seen once, with 5% in the top ten. Sequencing used PBMCs or T cells enriched from blood (not recorded which). This sequence originates from a man aged 25 to 40 who had recovered from COVID-19.

The chain's CDR3 is CASSQQGQGNTEAFF. The DNA for the CDR3 is TGCGCCAGCAGCCAACAGGGCCAGGGGAACACTGAAGCTTTCTTT. The gene calls are TRBV4-1 and TRBJ1-1, with D tentatively TRBD1 (5 bases). This CDR3 comprises 15 residues. V gave up 2 bases and J gave up 1 base, with 11 bases separating them. The V gene's germline CDR1 is MGHRA and CDR2 YSYEKL.